This entry is about one T cell receptor (beta chain). Its antigen remains unknown. There are 13 residues in the CDR3. The germline CDR1 and CDR2 sequences are SQVTM and ANQGSEA. The V end lost 4 bases, the J end lost 6 bases, and 15 bases lay between the germline ends. Treatment here: oral pan-JAK inhibitor, 5-10 mg twice daily. Alopecia areata patients provided lesional scalp punch biopsies and peripheral blood. A FACSAria was used to sort CD4+ and CD8+ T cells. These cells came from PBMCs. This sample is drawn from a study of CD8+ T cells in alopecia areata. Study-level results: The presence of one nonresponder keeps the tie between baseline CD8+ expansion and response uncertain. More clonal than normal scalp was lesional scalp, particularly alopecia totalis/universalis.

Reverse transcribed after extraction, RNA yielded cDNA as the sequencing template. Repertoires were generated with immunoSEQ multiplex PCR, while TCRdb's copy carries only in-frame clones and drops some. Of 200,000 or so clones in the sample, roughly 50% are singletons; the top ten hold approximately 5.1%. The chain recombines TRBV29-1 with TRBJ1-2; D might be TRBD1 (5 bases). This material consisted of CD4+ T cells sorted from blood, taken at week 24, from a patient treated with tofacitinib. The clonotype originates from a human donor with alopecia areata. CDR3 bases: TGCAGCGTTGCTCGGCGAAAGGGGCATGGCTACACCTTC. Its protein is CSVARRKGHGYTF. Based on the CDR3 plus reference TRBV29-1 and TRBJ1-2, the full variable domain is SAVISQKPSRDICQRGTSLTIQCQVDSQVTMMFWYRQQPGQSLTLIATANQGSEATYESGFVIDKFPISRPNLTFSTLTVSNMSPEDSSIYLCSVARRKGHGYTFGSGTRLTVV.